Listed below are T cell receptor beta chains from one sample, sequenced in a study of CD8 T cells in ankylosing spondylitis. TCRdb processed the 5' RACE reads anew with MiXCR; each CDR3 protein has one entry. The sample shows about 170,000 distinct CDR3 sequences, around 18% of them seen only once. Sequenced input: blood, either unsorted or a sorted T cell fraction (not recorded which). The receptors were sampled from a male donor with ankylosing spondylitis or in good health (not recorded which). CDR3s include the opening cysteine and the closing phenylalanine or tryptophan. The order of the fields is J gene, clone size, V gene, D gene, CDR3 protein, CDR3 DNA. D genes are given only for firm matches. Clone size is not always given. Where it is, it says once, few, many or a class for expanded clones.

TRBJ1-1 many TRBV29-1 . CSVEVVVGSTEAFF TGCAGCGTTGAGGTAGTGGTAGGGAGCACTGAAGCTTTCTTT
TRBJ2-5 . TRBV23-1 . CASSQSRGLGETQYF TGCGCCAGCAGTCAATCAAGAGGTCTGGGAGAGACCCAGTACTTC
TRBJ2-6 few TRBV5-1 . CASSLGPLISGANVLTF TGCGCCAGCAGCTTGGGGCCTCTGATCTCTGGGGCCAACGTCCTGACTTTC
TRBJ2-7 few TRBV18 TRBD2 CASSLTSVSYEQYF TGTGCCAGCTCCCTTACTAGCGTCTCCTACGAGCAGTACTTC
TRBJ2-7 many TRBV12-3/TRBV12-4 . CATSTGAVYEQYF TGTGCCACCTCTACCGGGGCCGTTTACGAGCAGTACTTC
TRBJ1-1 many TRBV15 . CATSASRTWGTEAFF TGTGCCACCAGCGCCTCCCGGACATGGGGCACTGAAGCTTTCTTT
TRBJ2-5 many TRBV28 TRBD2 CASSLASSGKETQYF TGTGCCAGCAGTTTAGCCTCTAGCGGCAAAGAGACCCAGTACTTC
TRBJ2-3 many TRBV5-1 TRBD2 CASSHAGTSGRTDTQYF TGCGCCAGCAGCCATGCCGGGACTAGCGGGAGAACAGATACGCAGTATTTT
TRBJ2-1 many TRBV12-3/TRBV12-4 TRBD1 CASNRDRGSYNEQFF TGTGCCAGCAATCGGGACAGGGGTTCCTACAATGAGCAGTTCTTC
TRBJ1-2 many TRBV11-1 . CASSKDGVNYGYTF TGTGCCAGCAGCAAAGACGGGGTTAACTATGGCTACACCTTC
TRBJ1-1 many TRBV4-2 . CASSQAHILNTEAFF TGTGCCAGCAGCCAGGCACATATACTGAACACTGAAGCTTTCTTT
TRBJ1-4 many TRBV20-1 . CSARDGGGTNEKLFF TGCAGTGCTAGAGATGGCGGGGGAACTAATGAAAAACTGTTTTTT
TRBJ2-7 many TRBV10-1 . CASSEGIYEQYF TGCGCCAGCAGTGAGGGGATCTACGAGCAGTACTTC
TRBJ2-7 . TRBV20-1 TRBD2 CSATGLAGEAVAHEQYF TGCAGTGCTACGGGACTAGCGGGAGAAGCTGTGGCCCACGAGCAGTACTTC
TRBJ1-1 many TRBV7-9 TRBD1 CASSSTGGYRTEAFF TGTGCCAGCAGCTCAACAGGGGGCTATAGGACTGAAGCTTTCTTT
TRBJ2-1 many TRBV20-1 . CSAPGGSGDNEQFF TGCAGTGCCCCGGGTGGCTCCGGGGACAATGAGCAGTTCTTC
TRBJ2-3 . TRBV20-1 TRBD2 CSASKREKRSTDTQYF TGCAGTGCTAGTAAGCGGGAGAAACGTAGCACAGATACGCAGTATTTT
TRBJ2-2 many TRBV27 TRBD2 CASSLYPPLAGVNTGELFF TGTGCCAGCAGTTTATACCCCCCTCTAGCGGGAGTAAACACCGGGGAGCTGTTTTTT
TRBJ2-4 . TRBV4-1 TRBD2 CASSQAQGGNIQYF TGCGCCAGCAGCCAAGCCCAGGGAGGGAACATTCAGTACTTC
TRBJ2-1 many TRBV20-1 TRBD2 CSAPGLAAYNEQFF TGCAGTGCCCCCGGACTAGCGGCCTACAATGAGCAGTTCTTC
TRBJ1-6 many TRBV20-1 TRBD1 CSAQGQGYFRNSPLHF TGCAGTGCGCAGGGACAGGGGTATTTTCGAAATTCACCCCTCCACTTT
TRBJ2-4 . TRBV25-1 . CASSALGSMGKNIQYF TGTGCCAGCAGTGCCCTTGGGTCTATGGGCAAAAACATTCAGTACTTC
TRBJ2-7 . TRBV28 . CASSLDSRGDEQYF TGTGCCAGCAGTTTGGACAGTAGGGGAGACGAGCAGTACTTC
TRBJ2-1 many TRBV20-1 . CSARDWSGSSYNEQFF TGCAGTGCTAGAGATTGGTCGGGGAGCTCCTACAATGAGCAGTTCTTC
TRBJ1-5 many TRBV5-1 . CASSPNPGRNQPQHF TGCGCCAGCAGCCCTAACCCGGGCCGCAATCAGCCCCAGCATTTT